One sample yielded the 11 T cell receptor beta chains listed below, sequenced in a study of identifying expanded T cells in peripheral blood. Using immunoSEQ multiplex PCR, the repertoire was profiled, and TCRdb retains in-frame clones only, with some absent. The data show 60,000 or so clones, with over 75% seen just once and approximately 20% held by the top ten. The sample comprised blood. Receptor source: a person aged 18-70 years in good health.

The J gene is TRBJ2-7, the V gene TRBV27; a possible D gene is TRBD1 (5 bases). V lost 3 bases and J lost 2, with 17 bases in between. Germline V gene lookup returns CDR1 MNHEY and CDR2 SMNVEV (reference sequence). The CDR3 runs to 16 residues. The CDR3 sequence is CASSFFGRVDTYEQYF. The CDR3 nucleotides are TGTGCCAGCAGTTTCTTCGGCAGGGTAGATACCTACGAGCAGTACTTC.

This chain connects TRBV2 to TRBJ1-1; TRBD1 agrees at 8 bases. J gave up 5 bases and V 5 bases, and 10 bases lay outside the gene matches. This CDR3 has 15 residues. The germline V gene encodes CDR1 SNHLY and CDR2 FYNNEI. The CDR3 sequence: CASSPSPTGVTEAFF. CDR3 nucleotide sequence: TGTGCCAGCAGTCCTAGTCCGACAGGGGTAACTGAAGCTTTCTTT.

This clone was observed a single time. CDR3 DNA sequence: TGTGCCATCAGTGAGTCCCGGACTAGCGGTTGGGGGGATGAGCAGTTCTTC. Its translation: CAISESRTSGWGDEQFF. The V gene is TRBV10-3, the J gene TRBJ2-1; 10 bases line up with TRBD2. The length of the CDR3 is 17 residues. Looked up from germline, CDR1 is ENHRY and CDR2 is SYGVKD. With V trimmed by 0 bases and J by 8 bases, 10 bases remained unmatched.

V and J are TRBV7-8 and TRBJ1-1; no clear D gene. With 5 bases removed from V and 0 bases from J, the gap between germline ends came to 13 bases. The CDR3 has 15 residues. CDR1 SGHVS and CDR2 FQNEAQ come from the germline V gene. The DNA of the CDR3 is TGTGCCAGCAGCCGTAATATGGTGGTGAACACTGAAGCTTTCTTT. It translates to CASSRNMVVNTEAFF.

This chain links TRBV5-4 with TRBJ2-5, with 10 bases fitting TRBD1. V lost 3 bases and J lost 7; bases outside the gene matches: 9. The CDR3 is made up of 15 amino acids. The germline V gene has CDR1 SGHNT and CDR2 YYREEE (reference sequence). The CDR3 spells CASSSGQGFAATQYF. CDR3 DNA: TGTGCCAGCAGCTCGGGACAGGGGTTCGCAGCGACCCAGTACTTC.

The chain joins TRBV13 to TRBJ2-3; 8 nucleotides line up with TRBD2. The junction had 4 bases not matched to a gene; V was cut back by 5 bases and J by 0 bases. Germline values: CDR1 PRHDT, CDR2 FYEKMQ (reference sequence). The CDR3 runs 15 residues. The CDR3 region has the DNA TGTGCCAGCAGCCGGGCTAGCGGGAGCACAGATACGCAGTATTTT. Its translation: CASSRASGSTDTQYF.

The chain joins TRBV12-5 to TRBJ1-6; tentatively, D is TRBD1 (5 bases). The V gene lost 1 base and the J gene lost 7 bases, with 11 bases spanning the gap. The CDR3 is 15 residues long. From germline, CDR1 is LGHNT and CDR2 FRNRAP. The CDR3 sequence is CASGLAQGLNSPLHF. CDR3 DNA sequence: TGTGCTAGTGGTTTGGCTCAGGGTCTAAATTCACCCCTCCACTTT.

V gene TRBV25-1 combines with J gene TRBJ1-1; 8 nucleotides agree with TRBD1. The CDR3 has 14 amino acids. The V segment lost 6 bases and the J segment 5 bases; nucleotides outside the gene matches: 8. Germline values: CDR1 MGHDK, CDR2 SYGVNS. The CDR3 here is CASRSSGGFTEAFF. The CDR3 DNA is TGTGCCAGCAGGTCCTCAGGGGGCTTTACTGAAGCTTTCTTT. The entire variable domain, with the rest obtained from reference TRBV25-1 and TRBJ1-1, is as follows: EADIYQTPRYLVIGTGKKITLECSQTMGHDKMYWYQQDPGMELHLIHYSYGVNSTEKGDLSSESTVSRIRTEHFPLTLESARPSHTSQYLCASRSSGGFTEAFFGQGTRLTVV.

The chain joins TRBV6-6 to TRBJ2-6; D gene uncertain. Trimming removed 4 bases from V and 0 bases from J, with 7 bases in between. The CDR3 extends over 15 amino acids. The germline gives CDR1 MNHNY, CDR2 SVGAGI (reference sequence). This chain's CDR3 is CASSSPGSGANVLTF. The CDR3, as DNA: TGTGCCAGCAGTTCCCCGGGCTCTGGGGCCAACGTCCTGACTTTC.

CDR3 nucleotides: TGTGCCAGCCTCCCAGGTGCGGGGCGAGAGACCCAGTACTTC. It codes for CASLPGAGRETQYF. The J gene is TRBJ2-5, the V gene TRBV7-9, with a weak D call TRBD2 (6 bases). With 8 bases removed from V and 4 bases from J, the gap between germline ends came to 17 bases. Germline CDR1 reads SEHNR; CDR2 reads FQNEAQ (reference sequence). The CDR3 spans 14 residues.

This chain joins TRBV6-5 and TRBJ2-2; 9 bases agree with TRBD2. CDR3 length equals 16 residues. Germline-derived CDR1 and CDR2 are MNHEY and SVGAGI. The junction had 8 bases not matched to a gene; V was cut back by 4 bases and J by 5 bases. The CDR3 protein is CASSLGSLAGTGELFF. For the CDR3, the DNA is TGTGCCAGCAGTTTGGGGAGCCTAGCGGGAACCGGGGAGCTGTTTTTT.